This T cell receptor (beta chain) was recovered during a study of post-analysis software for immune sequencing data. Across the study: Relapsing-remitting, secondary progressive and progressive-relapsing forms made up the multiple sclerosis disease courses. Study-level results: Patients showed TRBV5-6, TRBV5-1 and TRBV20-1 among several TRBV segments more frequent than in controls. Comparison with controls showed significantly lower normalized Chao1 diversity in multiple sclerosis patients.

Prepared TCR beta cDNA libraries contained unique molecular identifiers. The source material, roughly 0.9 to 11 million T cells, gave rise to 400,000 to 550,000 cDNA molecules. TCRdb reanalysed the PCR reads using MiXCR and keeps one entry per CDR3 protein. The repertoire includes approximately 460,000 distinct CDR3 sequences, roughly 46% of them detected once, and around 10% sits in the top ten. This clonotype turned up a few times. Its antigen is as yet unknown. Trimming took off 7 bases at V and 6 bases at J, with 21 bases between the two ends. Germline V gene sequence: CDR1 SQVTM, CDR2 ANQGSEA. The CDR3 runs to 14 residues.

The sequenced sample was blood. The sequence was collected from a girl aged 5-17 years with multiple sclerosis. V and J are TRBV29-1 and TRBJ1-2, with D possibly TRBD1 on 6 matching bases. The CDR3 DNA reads TGCAGCGCCCTTACAGGGATGGGGACTAATGGCTACACCTTC. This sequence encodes CSALTGMGTNGYTF.